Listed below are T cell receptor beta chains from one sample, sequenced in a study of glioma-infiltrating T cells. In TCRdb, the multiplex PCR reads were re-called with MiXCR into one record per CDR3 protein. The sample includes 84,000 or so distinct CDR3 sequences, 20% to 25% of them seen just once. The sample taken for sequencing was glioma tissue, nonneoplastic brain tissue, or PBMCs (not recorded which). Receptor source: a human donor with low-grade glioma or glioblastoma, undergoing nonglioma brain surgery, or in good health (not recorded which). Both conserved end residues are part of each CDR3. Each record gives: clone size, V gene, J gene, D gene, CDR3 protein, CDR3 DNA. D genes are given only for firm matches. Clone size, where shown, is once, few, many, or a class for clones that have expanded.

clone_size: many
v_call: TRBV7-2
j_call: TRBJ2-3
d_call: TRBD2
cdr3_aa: CASSWRGGSWTDTQYF
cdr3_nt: TGTGCCAGCAGCTGGCGGGGCGGGAGTTGGACAGATACGCAGTATTTT

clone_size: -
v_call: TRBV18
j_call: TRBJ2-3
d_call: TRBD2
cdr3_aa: CASSRGLAGGPLWDTQYF
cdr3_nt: TGTGCCAGCTCACGTGGACTAGCGGGAGGCCCACTCTGGGATACGCAGTATTTT

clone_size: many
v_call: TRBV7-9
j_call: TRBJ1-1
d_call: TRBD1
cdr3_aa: CASSARQGNTEAFF
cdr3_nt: TGTGCCAGCAGCGCCCGACAGGGGAACACTGAAGCTTTCTTT

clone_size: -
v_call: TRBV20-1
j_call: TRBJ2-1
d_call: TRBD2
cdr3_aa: CSATLSGTSGGSEQFF
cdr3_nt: TGCAGTGCTACCCTTAGTGGGACTAGCGGGGGAAGTGAGCAGTTCTTC

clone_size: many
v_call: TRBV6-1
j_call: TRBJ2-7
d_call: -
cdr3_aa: CASSRLGAYEQYF
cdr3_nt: TGTGCCAGCAGCCGGCTAGGCGCCTACGAGCAGTACTTC

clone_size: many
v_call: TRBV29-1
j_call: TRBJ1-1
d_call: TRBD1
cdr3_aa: CSVDPTGVDTEAFF
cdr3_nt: TGCAGCGTTGATCCTACAGGGGTGGACACTGAAGCTTTCTTT

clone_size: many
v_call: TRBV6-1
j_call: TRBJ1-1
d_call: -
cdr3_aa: CASTVQMGWTEAFF
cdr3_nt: TGTGCCAGCACCGTTCAGATGGGGTGGACTGAAGCTTTCTTT

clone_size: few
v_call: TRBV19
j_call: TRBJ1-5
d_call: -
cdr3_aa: CASRAKDSNQPQHF
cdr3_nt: TGTGCCAGTAGGGCAAAAGATAGCAATCAGCCCCAGCATTTT

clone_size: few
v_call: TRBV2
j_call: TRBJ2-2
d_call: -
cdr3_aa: CASSLDTNTGELFF
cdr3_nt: TGTGCCAGCAGTCTCGACACGAACACCGGGGAGCTGTTTTTT

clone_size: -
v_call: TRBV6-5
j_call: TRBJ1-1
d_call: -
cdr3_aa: CASSNSYKRVQAFF
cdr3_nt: TGTGCCAGCAGCAACTCCTACAAACGGGTCCAGGCTTTCTTT

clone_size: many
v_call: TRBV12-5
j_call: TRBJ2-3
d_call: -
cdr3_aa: CANNQGGADTQYF
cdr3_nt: TGTGCTAACAATCAGGGGGGTGCAGATACGCAGTATTTT

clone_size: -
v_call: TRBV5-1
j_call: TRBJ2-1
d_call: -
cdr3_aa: CASSSRPNDEQFF
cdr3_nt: TGCGCCAGCAGCTCAAGGCCGAACGATGAGCAGTTCTTC

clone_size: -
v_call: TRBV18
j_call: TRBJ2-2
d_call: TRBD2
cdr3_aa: CASLRLAGGVNTGELFF
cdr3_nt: TGTGCCAGCTTACGCCTAGCGGGGGGCGTAAACACCGGGGAGCTGTTTTTT

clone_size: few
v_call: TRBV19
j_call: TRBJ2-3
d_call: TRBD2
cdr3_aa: CASGAGGNTQYF
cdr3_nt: TGTGCCAGCGGCGCGGGGGGTAATACGCAGTATTTT

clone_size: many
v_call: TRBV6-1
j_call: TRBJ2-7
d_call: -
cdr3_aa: CASSRPSGLEYF
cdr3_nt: TGTGCCAGCAGTCGCCCTTCCGGACTGGAGTACTTC

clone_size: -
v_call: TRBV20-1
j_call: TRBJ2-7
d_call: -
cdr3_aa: CSASGGQEQYF
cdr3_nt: TGCAGTGCTAGCGGGGGTCAAGAGCAGTACTTC

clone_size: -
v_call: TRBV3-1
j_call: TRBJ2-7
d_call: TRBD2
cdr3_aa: CASSQGVFLISGIYEQYF
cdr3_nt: TGTGCCAGCAGCCAAGGGGTATTCCTCATTAGCGGGATCTACGAGCAGTACTTC

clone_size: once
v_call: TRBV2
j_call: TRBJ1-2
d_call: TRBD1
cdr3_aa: CASSGDRCGYTF
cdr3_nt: TGTGCCAGCAGTGGGGACAGGTGTGGCTACACCTTC

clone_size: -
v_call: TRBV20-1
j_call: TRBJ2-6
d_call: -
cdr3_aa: CSARLAVGANVLTF
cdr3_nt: TGCAGTGCTAGATTAGCGGTCGGGGCCAACGTCCTGACTTTC

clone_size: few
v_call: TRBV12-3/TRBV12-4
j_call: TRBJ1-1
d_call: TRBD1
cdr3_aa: CASSLLDRDAFF
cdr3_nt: TGTGCCAGCAGTTTATTGGACAGGGATGCTTTCTTT

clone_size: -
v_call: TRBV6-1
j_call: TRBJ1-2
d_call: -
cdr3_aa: CVSSEAERNLYGYTF
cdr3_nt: TGTGTTAGCAGTGAAGCTGAGCGGAACCTCTATGGCTACACCTTC

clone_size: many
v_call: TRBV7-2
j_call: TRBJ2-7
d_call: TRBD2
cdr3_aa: CASSSQPSGGGNEQYF
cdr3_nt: TGTGCCAGCAGCTCTCAGCCCAGCGGGGGAGGGAACGAGCAGTACTTC

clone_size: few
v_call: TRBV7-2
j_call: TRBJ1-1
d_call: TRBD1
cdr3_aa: CASSRQFVGQGGTEAFF
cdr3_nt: TGTGCCAGCAGCCGCCAATTCGTTGGACAGGGCGGCACTGAAGCTTTCTTT